This is a list of T cell receptor beta chains from one sample in a study of OX40 agonist ivuxolimab in advanced cancers. Clones were sequenced by immunoSEQ multiplex PCR, and TCRdb holds only the in-frame ones, with some missing. The sample lists about 48,000 clones; under 85% were seen once. The material was CD4+ or CD8+ T cells sorted from blood, obtained in a trial of the OX40 agonist ivuxolimab. These TCRs come from an adult with an advanced solid tumor such as melanoma, head and neck, liver or kidney cancer. The CDR3 runs from the conserved cysteine through the conserved F or W. D genes are given only for firm matches. Size tells how often a clone was seen (once, few, many) or the class of an expanded clone, and some rows leave it out.

>TRBV6-1|TRBJ1-2|TRBD1|.
CASTEGGRNYGYTF
TGTGCCAGCACCGAAGGGGGCCGCAACTATGGCTACACCTTC
>TRBV6-6|TRBJ1-1|TRBD1|.
CASSYGTGGAGTEAFF
TGTGCCAGCAGTTACGGGACAGGGGGCGCGGGTACTGAAGCTTTCTTT
>TRBV7-9|TRBJ1-6|.|.
CASNLGYNSPLHF
TGTGCCAGCAATTTAGGCTATAATTCACCCCTCCACTTT
>TRBV5-4|TRBJ2-3|TRBD2|.
CASSHKSGGAADTQYF
TGTGCCAGCAGCCATAAGAGCGGGGGGGCCGCAGATACGCAGTATTTT
>TRBV10-3|TRBJ1-1|.|once
CATLRGGNTEAFF
TGTGCCACCCTACGGGGGGGGAACACTGAAGCTTTCTTT
>TRBV7-2|TRBJ2-2|.|.
CASSPTNTGELFF
TGTGCCAGCAGCCCAACTAACACCGGGGAGCTGTTTTTT
>TRBV5-1|TRBJ2-7|.|.
CASSLVGGVSHEQYF
TGCGCCAGCAGCTTGGTTGGGGGAGTGTCCCACGAGCAGTACTTC
>TRBV9|TRBJ1-1|TRBD1|.
CASSVAQGGTEAFF
TGTGCCAGCAGCGTAGCACAGGGGGGCACTGAAGCTTTCTTT
>TRBV25-1|TRBJ2-7|.|.
CASNSGTDAYEQYF
TGTGCCAGCAACTCGGGGACTGACGCCTACGAGCAGTACTTC
>TRBV7-8|TRBJ2-3|.|.
CASSSATDTQYF
TGTGCCAGCAGCTCTGCTACAGATACGCAGTATTTT
>TRBV18|TRBJ2-4|.|.
CASSPYREVKNIQYF
TGTGCCAGCTCTCCTTACAGGGAAGTCAAAAACATTCAGTACTTC
>TRBV5-1|TRBJ1-1|TRBD1|.
CASSSTGTGTTEAFF
TGCGCCAGCAGCTCGACCGGGACAGGGACCACTGAAGCTTTCTTT
>TRBV7-8|TRBJ1-5|.|.
CASTPRVGNQPQHF
TGTGCCAGCACCCCTCGGGTGGGTAATCAGCCCCAGCATTTT
>TRBV5-1|TRBJ2-4|.|.
CASSQEGGRHIQYF
TGCGCCAGCAGCCAAGAAGGGGGAAGGCACATTCAGTACTTC
>TRBV5-4|TRBJ1-5|.|.
CASSHGDSRGNQPQHF
TGTGCCAGCAGCCACGGAGACAGTAGGGGCAATCAGCCCCAGCATTTT
>TRBV18|TRBJ2-3|TRBD1|.
CASSPRRGGQDTQYF
TGTGCCAGCTCACCTAGGAGAGGGGGCCAAGATACGCAGTATTTT
>TRBV11-3|TRBJ2-3|TRBD2|once
CASSLGRVVTDTQYF
TGTGCCAGCAGCTTGGGGAGGGTGGTCACAGATACGCAGTATTTT
>TRBV6-6|TRBJ2-7|TRBD2|.
CAHRGLAGDEQYF
TGTGCCCACAGGGGACTAGCGGGGGACGAGCAGTACTTC
>TRBV7-2|TRBJ1-6|.|.
CASSFKGRSNSPLHF
TGTGCCAGCAGCTTTAAGGGGCGATCGAATTCACCCCTCCACTTT
>TRBV2|TRBJ2-7|.|.
CASIDGRYEQYF
TGTGCCAGCATCGACGGGCGCTACGAGCAGTACTTC
>TRBV15|TRBJ1-3|.|.
CATSRGGPGNTIYF
TGTGCCACCAGCAGAGGAGGTCCTGGAAACACCATATATTTT
>TRBV7-2|TRBJ2-3|TRBD2|.
CASSQRLAGGVTQYF
TGTGCCAGCAGCCAGAGACTAGCGGGGGGGGTTACGCAGTATTTT
>TRBV6-5|TRBJ1-5|.|once
CASSRGRNQPQHF
TGTGCCAGCAGTAGAGGACGAAATCAGCCCCAGCATTTT
>TRBV18|TRBJ1-2|.|.
CASSSSIQAPNYGYTF
TGTGCCAGCTCATCATCAATCCAGGCGCCTAACTATGGCTACACCTTC
>TRBV7-9|TRBJ2-7|TRBD1|.
CASSSWTGNSYEQYF
TGTGCCAGCAGCTCCTGGACAGGAAACTCCTACGAGCAGTACTTC
>TRBV30|TRBJ1-2|.|.
CAWRTPGQFYGYTF
TGTGCCTGGAGAACTCCCGGGCAGTTCTATGGCTACACCTTC
>TRBV7-9|TRBJ2-7|.|.
CASSYTQGTEQYF
TGTGCCAGCAGCTACACCCAGGGTACCGAGCAGTACTTC
>TRBV19|TRBJ1-4|TRBD1|.
CASSGGQGARKLFF
TGTGCCAGTAGTGGGGGACAGGGGGCGCGAAAACTGTTTTTT
>TRBV5-3|TRBJ1-2|.|.
CASSPRVFSYGYTF
TGTGCCAGCAGCCCCCGGGTCTTCAGCTATGGCTACACCTTC
>TRBV7-2|TRBJ2-2|.|.
CASSYRVGGELFF
TGTGCCAGCAGCTACAGGGTCGGCGGGGAGCTGTTTTTT
>TRBV5-5|TRBJ1-2|.|.
CASSLRQFSYGYTF
TGTGCCAGCAGCTTGAGACAGTTCTCCTATGGCTACACCTTC
>TRBV4-1|TRBJ2-5|.|.
CASSQDTRGGETQYF
TGCGCCAGCAGCCAAGATACGAGGGGAGGAGAGACCCAGTACTTC